This is a list of T cell receptor beta chains from one sample in a study of somatic mutations in cytotoxic T cells in rheumatoid arthritis. Measured with immunoSEQ multiplex PCR; TCRdb has only the in-frame clones, and not every one. Among 6,000 to 8,000 clones listed, about nine tenths were seen once. The sample consisted of CD8+ T cells sorted from blood. The source is a man aged 35 to 55 with rheumatoid arthritis. The CDR3 runs from the conserved cysteine through the conserved F or W.

CASRKEGTKEKLFF,TRBJ1-4,TRBV7-9
CASSPTGGVFEDTQYF,TRBJ2-3,TRBV19
CASSWGQDSTDTQYF,TRBJ2-3,TRBV6-4
CASSYFRRGATDTQYF,TRBJ2-3,TRBV6-5
CASSPDRYSGNTIYF,TRBJ1-3,TRBV7-9
CASSVMSGVSYYNSPLHF,TRBJ1-6,TRBV2
CASSVAQGDYGYTF,TRBJ1-2,TRBV9
CASSPALGQPNTEAFF,TRBJ1-1,TRBV28
CASSQALQGNQPQHF,TRBJ1-5,TRBV4-1
CATTEEADRSGANVLTF,TRBJ2-6,TRBV28
CASSFPETAIDSNQPQHF,TRBJ1-5,TRBV28
CASSGTSGTPFYNEQFF,TRBJ2-1,TRBV7-9
CASSTGNSPLHF,TRBJ1-6,TRBV6-6
CASSLKGSYNEQFF,TRBJ2-1,TRBV27
CASTLGGRADTEAFF,TRBJ1-1,TRBV5-1
CASSFGGANEAFF,TRBJ1-1,TRBV7-6
CASARTGAMHHEQFF,TRBJ2-1,TRBV7-8
CASSVELAGGPNTGELFF,TRBJ2-2,TRBV9
CASSVRGGARETQYF,TRBJ2-5,TRBV9
CASSFVGQGARYGYTF,TRBJ1-2,TRBV7-9
CASNRDSNGYTF,TRBJ1-2,TRBV2
CASSPSNEQFF,TRBJ2-1,TRBV18
CASSVGQGRDTQYF,TRBJ2-3,TRBV9
CASSPIDRGRNTEAFF,TRBJ1-1,TRBV28
CAWNGGNSPLHF,TRBJ1-6,TRBV30
CASTPKGASSPLHF,TRBJ1-6,TRBV2
CASMWGPNTEAFF,TRBJ1-1,TRBV28
CASRDRGLADPWGDTQYF,TRBJ2-3,TRBV13
CASSGDGGADFYNEQFF,TRBJ2-1,TRBV5-6
CASSVVSDYGYTF,TRBJ1-2,TRBV9
CASSSYTGELFF,TRBJ2-2,TRBV27
CASSYGGEFRQETQYF,TRBJ2-5,TRBV13
CASSPTGGHYEQYF,TRBJ2-7,TRBV5-1
CASSLYAGSGANVLTF,TRBJ2-6,TRBV7-9
CASSSGGLRGDTQYF,TRBJ2-3,TRBV5-5
CASYRGTEAFF,TRBJ1-1,TRBV19
CSVEEELAGAYEQYF,TRBJ2-7,TRBV29-1
CASSSYGTADYGYTF,TRBJ1-2,TRBV7-3
CASSEVGGKHSNQPQHF,TRBJ1-5,TRBV10-2
CASSEGTRAAQETQYF,TRBJ2-5,TRBV2
CASSQGVLAWETQYF,TRBJ2-5,TRBV4-1
CALGGGASQPQHF,TRBJ1-5,TRBV6-1